A single sample is the source of the 27 T cell receptor beta chains below, sequenced in a study of human T cells and chemical hapten exposure. TCRdb called the RACE reads again in MiXCR, with one record for every CDR3 protein. The sample gives some 52,000 distinct CDR3 sequences, approximately 11% of which show up once; roughly 1.8% is in the top ten. As for time point: patch test 1, 2 weeks after DPC sensitization. This sample's treatment: therapeutic diphenylcyclopropenone sensitization with weekly scalp DPC. Unfractionated whole blood served as the source for total RNA extraction. This sample comprised whole blood, obtained in connection with sensitization to the hapten diphenylcyclopropenone (DPC). These TCRs come from a middle-aged woman with alopecia areata. Some clones in this sample may be carry-over from other donors' samples.

A remark on this clonotype: This may come from a read error, since a much larger clone is one base off. J is TRBJ2-1 and V is TRBV7-6, with D unresolved. The CDR3 has 13 residues. Germline CDR1 reads SGHVS; CDR2 reads FNYEAQ. With 4 bases removed from V and 3 bases from J, the gap between germline ends came to 7 bases. This CDR3 reads CASSSGCYNEQFF. CDR3 DNA sequence: TGTGCCAGCAGCTCCGGCTGCTACAATGAGCAGTTCTTC.

The table lists this clonotype with a few counts. The V and J genes are TRBV21-1 and TRBJ2-3; the tabulated D call, TRBD2, remains unverified against the DNA. TRBV21-1 is a listed pseudogene. This CDR3 is built from 14 residues. The CDR3: CASLSGLKACTQYF. The CDR3 DNA is TGTGCCAGCTTGAGCGGATTGAAGGCATGTACGCAGTATTTT.

This clonotype was found a few times. The chain has TRBV18 and TRBJ2-7; D might be TRBD2 (6 bases). The CDR3 sequence is 15 residues long. Trimming left V 1 base short and J 0 bases short, with 10 bases between. Germline CDR1 reads KGHSH; CDR2 reads LQKENI. The CDR3 here is CASSPRAGSSYEQYF. The CDR3 nucleotides are TGTGCCAGCTCACCACGAGCCGGGAGCTCCTACGAGCAGTACTTC.

There are many counts of this clonotype. This sequence joins TRBV28 and TRBJ2-5; maybe TRBD1 (6 bases). V was pared by 3 bases and J by 7 bases, with 15 bases between. Germline CDR1 reads MDHEN; CDR2 reads SYDVKM. This CDR3 comprises 14 residues. The CDR3, as DNA: TGTGCCAGCAGTTTTCATCAGGGGCAGGCGACCCAGTACTTC. Translation: CASSFHQGQATQYF.

This clonotype was seen many times. This rearrangement joins TRBV28 to TRBJ1-5, with no clear D. V shed 3 bases and J shed 0 bases, with 9 bases lying between them. This CDR3 region has 15 residues. Germline-derived CDR1 and CDR2 are MDHEN and SYDVKM. The CDR3 is CASSLGGNSNQPQHF. Written as DNA, the CDR3 is TGTGCCAGCAGTTTGGGCGGGAATAGCAATCAGCCCCAGCATTTT.

This rearrangement joins TRBV7-6 to TRBJ2-1; 9 bases agree with TRBD1. The CDR3 covers 16 residues. V gave up 4 bases and J gave up 1 base; unmatched junction bases: 5. CDR1 and CDR2 from the germline V gene are SGHVS and FNYEAQ. CDR3 nucleotide sequence: TGTGCCAGCAGCTCCTGGACAGGGGCGTCCTACAATGAGCAGTTCTTC. Translation: CASSSWTGASYNEQFF. Full variable domain (rest looked up from reference TRBV7-6 and TRBJ2-1): GAGVSQSPRYKVTKRGQDVALRCDPISGHVSLYWYRQALGQGPEFLTYFNYEAQQDKSGLPNDRFSAERPEGSISTLTIQRTEQRDSAMYRCASSSWTGASYNEQFFGPGTRLTVL.

The V gene is TRBV7-3, the J gene TRBJ2-1; TRBD2 aligns across 9 bases. This CDR3 is built from 15 residues. The germline CDR1 and CDR2 sequences are SGHTA and FQGTGA. V gave up 4 bases and J gave up 9 bases; unmatched junction bases: 10. CDR3 loop: CASSSSRGRASEQFF. The CDR3 DNA sequence: TGTGCCAGCAGCTCCAGCCGCGGGAGGGCCAGTGAGCAGTTCTTC.

The chain joins TRBV10-3 to TRBJ1-1, with no clear D. The germline V gene has CDR1 ENHRY and CDR2 SYGVKD. The CDR3 runs 13 residues. Trimming stripped 0 bases from V and 4 bases from J, with 6 bases between. The CDR3 loop is CAISESPRTEAFF. DNA of the CDR3: TGTGCCATCAGTGAGTCCCCGCGCACTGAAGCTTTCTTT.

In this sample, this clonotype turned up a few times. The chain couples TRBV12-3 or TRBV12-4 to TRBJ1-1; D perhaps matches TRBD1 (5 bases). V dropped 5 bases and J dropped 5 bases, with 9 bases sitting between them. This CDR3 is 12 amino acids long. The CDR3 reads CASSAGLTEAFF. The DNA for the CDR3 is TGTGCCAGCAGTGCGGGACTGACTGAAGCTTTCTTT.

The chain employs TRBV29-1 and TRBJ1-1; D may be TRBD1 (5 bases). The CDR3 is 14 amino acids. Germline V gene lookup returns CDR1 SQVTM and CDR2 ANQGSEA. Between the trimmed V and J ends, which lost 6 bases and 1 base, there was a span of 15 bases. The CDR3 DNA reads TGCAGCGTACTTCCCGGGACCGAGAACACTGAAGCTTTCTTT. Its protein product is CSVLPGTENTEAFF.

At least ten counts were recorded for this clonotype. The chain is built from TRBV28 and TRBJ2-5, with 7 nucleotides matching TRBD1. J was trimmed by 0 bases and V by 7 bases; bases with no gene match: 8. Germline V CDR1 and CDR2: MDHEN, SYDVKM. There are 15 residues in the CDR3. The CDR3 sequence is CASKSGRGYQETQYF. The CDR3 DNA reads TGTGCCAGCAAATCGGGCAGGGGGTACCAAGAGACCCAGTACTTC.

Many counts were recorded for this clonotype. The rearrangement links TRBV7-8 to TRBJ1-5, with no clear D. V was shortened by 2 bases and J by 1 base, with 0 bases between the two germline ends. The germline V gene encodes CDR1 SGHVS and CDR2 FQNEAQ. This CDR3 spans 12 amino acids. This CDR3 is CASSLSNQPQHF. The CDR3, as DNA: TGTGCCAGCAGCTTAAGCAATCAGCCCCAGCATTTT.

This chain uses TRBV5-1 with TRBJ2-1; perhaps TRBD1 as D (7 bases). With 1 base removed from V and 7 bases from J, the gap between germline ends came to 12 bases. The CDR3 consists of 14 residues. Germline V lookup: CDR1 SGHRS, CDR2 YFSETQ. CDR3 loop: CASSLQQGRNEQFF. The CDR3 coding sequence is TGCGCCAGCAGCTTGCAACAGGGGAGGAATGAGCAGTTCTTC.

This clonotype was observed a handful of times. The rearrangement uses TRBV4-2 and TRBJ1-6; D remains unclear. V gave up 5 bases and J gave up 0 bases, with 17 bases separating them. This CDR3 region has 18 residues. Germline assignment: CDR1 LGHNA and CDR2 YNFKEQ. The CDR3 sequence: CASSSATTPSSYNSPLHF. CDR3 nucleotides: TGTGCCAGCAGCTCCGCCACAACACCGAGCTCCTATAATTCACCCCTCCACTTT.

This clonotype came up a few times. The chain carries TRBV9 and TRBJ1-6; 9 bases fit TRBD1. Trimming cost V 3 bases and J 7 bases; bases outside gene matches: 8. The CDR3 consists of 16 residues. The germline gives CDR1 SGDLS, CDR2 YYNGEE. CDR3 residues: CASSDAQGAGNSPLHF. CDR3 nucleotide sequence: TGTGCCAGCAGCGATGCACAGGGGGCTGGGAATTCACCCCTCCACTTT.

This clonotype was found a few times. The chain carries TRBV7-2 and TRBJ1-5; D not resolved. Germline V lookup: CDR1 SGHTA, CDR2 FQGNSA. V was pared by 1 base and J by 0 bases, with 7 bases between. The CDR3 runs to 15 residues. The CDR3 DNA is TGTGCCAGCAGCTTAGACCCGAATAGCAATCAGCCCCAGCATTTT. Amino acids: CASSLDPNSNQPQHF.

The CDR3: CASSSRTGLQETQYF. The DNA of the CDR3 is TGTGCCAGCAGCTCAAGGACAGGGTTACAAGAGACCCAGTACTTC. The rearrangement uses TRBV7-8 and TRBJ2-5, with 8 bases matching TRBD1. This CDR3 comprises 15 residues. The V gene's germline CDR1 is SGHVS and CDR2 FQNEAQ. V dropped 4 bases and J dropped 2; count of bases not matched to a gene: 6.

This clonotype was counted many times. This rearrangement joins TRBV7-3 to TRBJ1-1; no definite D call. The CDR3 loop spans 13 amino acids. V was shortened by 0 bases and J by 5 bases, with 7 bases between the two germline ends. Germline V gene data show CDR1 as SGHTA and CDR2 as FQGTGA. CDR3 DNA: TGTGCCAGCAGCTTAACGAGTAGGACTGAAGCTTTCTTT. It translates to CASSLTSRTEAFF.

The chain has TRBV28 and TRBJ2-7; the match to TRBD1 covers 9 bases. CDR3 length equals 13 residues. CDR1 is MDHEN, CDR2 SYDVKM, per germline. The trim removed 7 bases at V and 2 bases at J, leaving 3 bases unmatched. In nucleotides, the CDR3 is TGTGCCAGCAAGGGACAGGGCCCCTACGAGCAGTACTTC. Encoded protein: CASKGQGPYEQYF.

This clonotype was seen a few times. The rearrangement uses TRBV7-6 and TRBJ2-3; tentative D call: TRBD2 (6 bases). The germline gives CDR1 SGHVS, CDR2 FNYEAQ. Trimming removed 1 base from V and 5 bases from J, with 13 bases in between. This CDR3 region has 15 residues. The chain's CDR3 is CASSLEVVGGDTQYF. CDR3 nucleotides: TGTGCCAGCAGCTTAGAAGTGGTCGGGGGAGATACGCAGTATTTT.

This clonotype was detected ten times or more. The chain combines TRBV29-1 with TRBJ2-2; no definite D call. The CDR3 sequence is 12 residues long. With 7 bases removed from V and 1 base from J, the gap between germline ends came to 7 bases. Germline V gene sequence: CDR1 SQVTM, CDR2 ANQGSEA. The CDR3 sequence is CSGGWNTGELFF. The CDR3 nucleotides are TGCAGCGGCGGTTGGAACACCGGGGAGCTGTTTTTT.

CDR3 DNA: TGCAGCGTTGGCCGAATGGGGTTGGAGACCCAGTACTTC. Translated: CSVGRMGLETQYF. The chain has TRBV29-1 and TRBJ2-5; D not resolved. This CDR3 has 13 amino acids. V was cut by 4 bases and J by 5 bases, with 14 bases left in between. CDR1 is SQVTM and CDR2 is ANQGSEA in the germline V gene.

Note on this clonotype: The CDR3 does not close with the conserved phenylalanine or tryptophan, likely indicating a read error. Because the CDR3's place on the DNA is in doubt, the DNA is left out and the CDR3 is given as listed by TCRdb. This chain links TRBV4-3 with TRBJ2-3; the table assigns TRBD2, which was not confirmed against the DNA. The CDR3 adds up to 8 amino acids, both ends counted. Germline V lookup: CDR1 LGHNA, CDR2 YSLEER. The CDR3 spells CASSQEAP.

This clonotype was counted between two and nine times. V usage is TRBV3-1 and J usage is TRBJ1-1; no reliable D call. V lost 5 bases, J lost 1 base, and 8 bases lay in between. The germline CDR1 and CDR2 sequences are LGHDT and YNNKEL (reference sequence). The CDR3 extends over 13 amino acids. CDR3 loop: CASSYTWNTEAFF. CDR3 in DNA: TGTGCCAGCAGCTATACATGGAACACTGAAGCTTTCTTT.

This clonotype was seen at least ten times. The rearrangement links TRBV7-9 to TRBJ2-6; TRBD2 agrees at 7 bases. The germline CDR1 and CDR2 sequences are SEHNR and FQNEAQ (reference sequence). This CDR3 contains 17 residues. V shed 0 bases, J shed 1 base, and the junction held 3 bases outside the gene matches. The CDR3, as DNA: TGTGCCAGCAGCTTAGCGGGAGGGACGTCTGGGGCCAACGTCCTGACTTTC. This encodes CASSLAGGTSGANVLTF. Full variable domain (rest looked up from reference TRBV7-9 and TRBJ2-6): DTGVSQNPRHKITKRGQNVTFRCDPISEHNRLYWYRQTLGQGPEFLTYFQNEAQLEKSRLLSDRFSAERPKGSFSTLEIQRTEQGDSAMYLCASSLAGGTSGANVLTFGAGSRLTVL.

The chain uses TRBV7-2 and TRBJ2-1; 8 bases agree with TRBD2. The CDR3 covers 16 residues. Trimming cost V 2 bases and J 7 bases; bases outside gene matches: 10. Germline CDR1 reads SGHTA; CDR2 reads FQGNSA. This chain's CDR3 is CASSLSEAGGQNEQFF. CDR3 sequence (DNA): TGTGCCAGCAGCTTATCAGAGGCGGGGGGCCAAAATGAGCAGTTCTTC.

As for this clonotype: A much larger clone lies a single base off, so this may be a read error. The V and J genes are TRBV29-1 and TRBJ1-1, with 7 bases identical to TRBD1. CDR3 length: 12 residues. Losses at the gene ends were 4 bases for V and 4 bases for J; bases not matched to a gene: 3. CDR1 and CDR2 (germline): SQVTM, ANQGSEA. The CDR3 reads CSVARGGTEAFF. The CDR3 coding sequence is TGCAGCGTTGCCAGGGGGGGCACTGAAGCTTTCTTT.